Listed below are T cell receptor beta chains from one sample, sequenced in a study of blood T cell repertoires in COVID-19. Libraries were prepared by immunoSEQ multiplex PCR; TCRdb keeps only in-frame clonotypes and omits some of them. The table has fewer than 350,000 clones, 85% to 90% seen once; the top ten hold about 12%. Sequencing was performed on peripheral blood. The receptors were sampled from a woman in her twenties or thirties with COVID-19, enrolled during active disease. Each CDR3 is given with its conserved first and last residue. The order of the fields is CDR3 DNA, CDR3 protein, J gene, clone size, D gene, V gene. The D gene is left open where the match is weak. The listing skips clone size in some rows; elsewhere it reads once, few, many or a size class.

CDR3nt: TGTGCCATTCACACAGGGGGCGCGTATGGCTACACCTTC
CDR3aa: CAIHTGGAYGYTF
j_gene: TRBJ1-2
abundance: -
d_gene: TRBD1
v_gene: TRBV2

CDR3nt: TGCGCCAGCAGCGCAGAACCGGGACAGGGTTACTATGGCTACACCTTC
CDR3aa: CASSAEPGQGYYGYTF
j_gene: TRBJ1-2
abundance: -
d_gene: TRBD1
v_gene: TRBV5-1

CDR3nt: TGTGCCAGCAGCTTAGCCGGACAGGTCGAACGAGCTTTCTTT
CDR3aa: CASSLAGQVERAFF
j_gene: TRBJ1-1
abundance: few
d_gene: TRBD1
v_gene: TRBV7-9

CDR3nt: TGTGCCAGTAACGACAGGGATACTCCGAACACTGAAGCTTTCTTT
CDR3aa: CASNDRDTPNTEAFF
j_gene: TRBJ1-1
abundance: -
d_gene: TRBD1
v_gene: TRBV25-1

CDR3nt: TGTGCCAGCAGCTTAGGACTAGCGGGACCCACCTCTGGGGCCAACGTCCTGACTTTC
CDR3aa: CASSLGLAGPTSGANVLTF
j_gene: TRBJ2-6
abundance: -
d_gene: TRBD2
v_gene: TRBV7-2

CDR3nt: TGCGCCAGCAGACCTAGCGGGGGTAGGGACACCGGGGAGCTGTTTTTT
CDR3aa: CASRPSGGRDTGELFF
j_gene: TRBJ2-2
abundance: -
d_gene: TRBD2
v_gene: TRBV10-2

CDR3nt: TGTGCCAGCTCTCTGAGCTACAATGAGCAGTTCTTC
CDR3aa: CASSLSYNEQFF
j_gene: TRBJ2-1
abundance: few
d_gene: -
v_gene: TRBV3-1/TRBV3-2

CDR3nt: TGTGCCAGCAGTTACTCGTCAGGATATAATGAAAAACTGTTTTTT
CDR3aa: CASSYSSGYNEKLFF
j_gene: TRBJ1-4
abundance: -
d_gene: -
v_gene: TRBV6-5

CDR3nt: TGTGCCAGCACCACGACTGATAACTATGGCTACACCTTC
CDR3aa: CASTTTDNYGYTF
j_gene: TRBJ1-2
abundance: -
d_gene: -
v_gene: TRBV2

CDR3nt: TGTGCCAGCAGTGAAAACGGAGGGGAAAAGCTGTTTTTT
CDR3aa: CASSENGGEKLFF
j_gene: TRBJ1-4
abundance: -
d_gene: -
v_gene: TRBV12-3/TRBV12-4

CDR3nt: TGTGCCAGCAGACGAGAGAAGCCCCAGCATTTT
CDR3aa: CASRREKPQHF
j_gene: TRBJ1-5
abundance: few
d_gene: -
v_gene: TRBV9

CDR3nt: TGTGCCAGCAGCTTAGGAACGGGGAATCAGCCCCAGCATTTT
CDR3aa: CASSLGTGNQPQHF
j_gene: TRBJ1-5
abundance: -
d_gene: -
v_gene: TRBV7-9

CDR3nt: TGCGCCAGCAGCTTGCCCCTAGCGGGGGGAGAGGATACGCAGTATTTT
CDR3aa: CASSLPLAGGEDTQYF
j_gene: TRBJ2-3
abundance: -
d_gene: TRBD2
v_gene: TRBV5-1

CDR3nt: TGTGCCAGCAGCTTGCGGACAGGGGTTCCCGGGGAGCTGTTTTTT
CDR3aa: CASSLRTGVPGELFF
j_gene: TRBJ2-2
abundance: -
d_gene: TRBD1
v_gene: TRBV5-6

CDR3nt: TGTGCCAGCAGCTTGGGGGGGACAGCGAACACCGGGGAGCTGTTTTTT
CDR3aa: CASSLGGTANTGELFF
j_gene: TRBJ2-2
abundance: -
d_gene: TRBD1
v_gene: TRBV5-4